Included here is one TCR beta chain sequence, with context. Its antigen remains unidentified. This specimen comes from a study of shared clonotypes between healthy human individuals. Study-wide results and caveats: Sharing of clonotypes among donors was expected to vary with sequencing depth. Rarefaction analysis demonstrated incomplete sorted-subset sequencing notwithstanding large depth.

Germline loops: CDR1 SGHAT, CDR2 FQDESV (reference sequence). V shed 5 bases, J shed 3 bases, and the junction held 7 bases outside the gene matches. CDR3 size: 15 residues. TCRdb keeps only in-frame clones here, not all; method: immunoSEQ multiplex PCR. This sample has about 2.4 million clones, with more than 85% found just once. The sequencing sample was made of naive CD4+ T cells from PBMCs. Subset specified: CD45RA+ positively selected. The chain joins TRBV11-1 to TRBJ1-2; 9 nucleotides agree with TRBD1. The receptor's source is a man between 18 and 29 years old in good health. Some clones in this sample may be carry-over from other donors' samples. DNA of the CDR3: TGTGCCAGCAGCCCAATTCGACAGGGGGACTATGGCTACACCTTC. Translating it yields CASSPIRQGDYGYTF.